The rows below give T cell receptor beta chains drawn from one sample of a study of shared clonotypes between healthy human individuals. Some clones are missing from TCRdb's copy, which holds only in-frame ones; the method was immunoSEQ multiplex PCR. This sample has 650,000 to 800,000 clones, with approximately 90% found just once. Sequenced material: naive CD8+ T cells sorted from blood. The receptors stem from a man aged 25-40 years in good health. Each CDR3 is given with its conserved first and last residue. Fields, in order: V gene, D gene, J gene, clone size, CDR3 DNA, CDR3 protein. A D gene is named only where the DNA matches it firmly. Only part of the rows carry a size: once, few, many, or a class if the clone is expanded.

TRBV28	TRBD1	TRBJ2-7	NA	TGTGCCAGCAGTTCCCGGACAGGGAAGTACGAGCAGTACTTC	CASSSRTGKYEQYF
TRBV9	TRBD1	TRBJ1-2	NA	TGTGCCAGCAGCGTAGCCACAGGGGCTAACTATGGCTACACCTTC	CASSVATGANYGYTF
TRBV10-3	NA	TRBJ2-2	NA	TGTGCCATCAGTGAGTCTCGAGTCACCGGGGAGCTGTTTTTT	CAISESRVTGELFF
TRBV7-9	NA	TRBJ2-7	NA	TGTGCCAGCAGCTTAAAGGGGTTCGAGCAGTACTTC	CASSLKGFEQYF
TRBV5-4	NA	TRBJ2-5	NA	TGTGCCAGCAGCTTGGAGGGAGGAGGAGAGACCCAGTACTTC	CASSLEGGGETQYF
TRBV7-1	TRBD2	TRBJ2-2	NA	TGTGCCAGCAGCCCGAAAGCGGGAGTCGCCGGGGAGCTGTTTTTT	CASSPKAGVAGELFF
TRBV30	NA	TRBJ2-5	NA	TGTGCCTGGACAGGCCAAGAGACCCAGTACTTC	CAWTGQETQYF
TRBV11-2	NA	TRBJ2-7	NA	TGTGCCAGCAGCTTAGTCGGAAGCTACGAGCAGTACTTC	CASSLVGSYEQYF
TRBV18	TRBD2	TRBJ2-7	once	TGTGCCAGCTCGGGGACTAGCGGGTCCTACGAGCAGTACTTC	CASSGTSGSYEQYF
TRBV7-8	NA	TRBJ2-1	NA	TGTGCCAGCACCCAAGCCGGGCGGGTCCCCTACAATGAGCAGTTCTTC	CASTQAGRVPYNEQFF
TRBV29-1	TRBD2	TRBJ2-1	once	TGCAGCCTGACTAGCGGACTCGATGAGCAGTTCTTC	CSLTSGLDEQFF
TRBV6-1	TRBD2	TRBJ2-5	NA	TGTGCCAGCAGTGGCAGACTAGCGGGAGATGTTGGGGAGACCCAGTACTTC	CASSGRLAGDVGETQYF
TRBV28	TRBD2	TRBJ2-3	NA	TGTGCCAGCAGTTCCATGACTAGCGGGAGTCATTTCTCAGATACGCAGTATTTT	CASSSMTSGSHFSDTQYF
TRBV18	NA	TRBJ1-2	NA	TGTGCCAGCTCACCATACAGGGCTTTCGATGGCTACACCTTC	CASSPYRAFDGYTF
TRBV9	TRBD2	TRBJ2-1	once	TGTGCCAGCAGCGTAGAGGGACTAGCGGAATTCAATGAGCAGTTCTTC	CASSVEGLAEFNEQFF
TRBV5-1	NA	TRBJ2-3	NA	TGCGCCAGCAGCTCCCGTGCTAGCACAGATACGCAGTATTTT	CASSSRASTDTQYF
TRBV28	TRBD1	TRBJ2-5	NA	TGTGCCAGCAGGGACAGGGGTTGGAAGACCCAGTACTTC	CASRDRGWKTQYF
TRBV29-1	NA	TRBJ2-2	NA	TGCAGCGTGCCCCTGAGGGGTCGGGACGGGAACACCGGGGAGCTGTTTTTT	CSVPLRGRDGNTGELFF
TRBV18	NA	TRBJ1-1	NA	TGTGCCAGCTCACCACTATTATTTAGGGACCCGCTCCACACTGAAGCTTTCTTT	CASSPLLFRDPLHTEAFF
TRBV7-3	NA	TRBJ2-3	few	TGTGCCAGCAGCTTTGGACAGTACACAGATACGCAGTATTTT	CASSFGQYTDTQYF
TRBV19	NA	TRBJ2-1	NA	TGTGCCAGTAGTTTCGGGAGCGGACTCTCCTACAATGAGCAGTTCTTC	CASSFGSGLSYNEQFF
TRBV6-4	NA	TRBJ2-3	NA	TGTGCCAGCAGTGACGAAATGGGGGTCAGCACAGATACGCAGTATTTT	CASSDEMGVSTDTQYF
TRBV7-9	TRBD1	TRBJ2-3	NA	TGTGCCAGCAGCGGGATTTCGGGACAGAAATACACATTGGACACGCAGTATTTT	CASSGISGQKYTLDTQYF
TRBV7-9	NA	TRBJ1-2	NA	TGTGCCAGCAGCCTCCCAGCAGGGAATTCTGATGGCTACACCTTC	CASSLPAGNSDGYTF
TRBV25-1	NA	TRBJ1-1	once	TGTGCCAGCAGTGGGCCGGGAACCGAAGCTTTCTTT	CASSGPGTEAFF
TRBV4-1	NA	TRBJ2-7	NA	TGCGCCAGCAGCCAAGAGCAACAGGGAGCAGGGCTAACCTACGAGCAGTACTTC	CASSQEQQGAGLTYEQYF
TRBV28	TRBD1	TRBJ2-1	NA	TGTGCCAGCACAGGGGGCTCAGGGCTGCGCGATGAGCAGTTCTTC	CASTGGSGLRDEQFF
TRBV11-2	NA	TRBJ2-7	NA	TGTGCCAGCAGCTTAGTTTTGGGGGGTCCCTACGAGCAGTACTTC	CASSLVLGGPYEQYF
TRBV28	NA	TRBJ2-7	NA	TGTGCCAGCAGTTCCCCACTGAGGCAGGGGAGCTCCTACGAGCAGTACTTC	CASSSPLRQGSSYEQYF
TRBV7-3	TRBD1	TRBJ1-1	NA	TGTGCCAGCAGCTGGACAGGGGGTAATGAAGCTTTCTTT	CASSWTGGNEAFF
TRBV2	NA	TRBJ2-3	few	TGTGCCAGCAGTTTATGGGGCGGCACAGATACGCAGTATTTT	CASSLWGGTDTQYF
TRBV11-2	TRBD1	TRBJ2-7	NA	TGTGCCAGCAGCTTGGGACAGGTGAACTACGAGCAGTACTTC	CASSLGQVNYEQYF
TRBV5-1	TRBD2	TRBJ2-7	NA	TGCGCCAGCAGCTCGCCGCGGGGGGGAAGCGCCTACGAGCAGTACTTC	CASSSPRGGSAYEQYF
TRBV5-8	NA	TRBJ2-1	NA	TGTGCCAGCAGCTTTACAGGGTACAATGAGCAGTTCTTC	CASSFTGYNEQFF
TRBV7-9	NA	TRBJ2-6	NA	TGTGCCAGCAGCTTAGGCGGATCTGGGGCCAACGTCCTGACTTTC	CASSLGGSGANVLTF
TRBV5-1	TRBD2	TRBJ2-7	NA	TGCGCCAGCAGCTTGGGACTAGCGGGAACCTACGAGCAGTACTTC	CASSLGLAGTYEQYF